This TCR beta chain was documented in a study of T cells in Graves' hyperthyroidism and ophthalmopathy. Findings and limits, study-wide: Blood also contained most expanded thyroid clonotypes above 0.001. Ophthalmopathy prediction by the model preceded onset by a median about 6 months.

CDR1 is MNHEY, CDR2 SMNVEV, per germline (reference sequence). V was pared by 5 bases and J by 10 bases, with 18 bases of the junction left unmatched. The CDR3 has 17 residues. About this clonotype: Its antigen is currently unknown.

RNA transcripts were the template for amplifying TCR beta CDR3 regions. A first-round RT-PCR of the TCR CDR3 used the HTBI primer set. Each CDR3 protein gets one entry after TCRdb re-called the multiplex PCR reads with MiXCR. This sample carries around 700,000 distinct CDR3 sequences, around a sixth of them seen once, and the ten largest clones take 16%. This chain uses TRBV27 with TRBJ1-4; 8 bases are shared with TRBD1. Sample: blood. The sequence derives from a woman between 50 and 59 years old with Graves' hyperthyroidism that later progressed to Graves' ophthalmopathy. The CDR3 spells CASSPTGAAEVPRKLFF. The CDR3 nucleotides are TGTGCCAGCAGTCCGACAGGGGCCGCCGAAGTCCCACGAAAACTGTTTTTT. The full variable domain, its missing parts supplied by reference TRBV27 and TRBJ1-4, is EAQVTQNPRYLITVTGKKLTVTCSQNMNHEYMSWYRQDPGLGLRQIYYSMNVEVTDKGDVPEGYKVSRKEKRNFPLILESPSPNQTSLYFCASSPTGAAEVPRKLFFGSGTQLSVL.